A single sample is the source of the 25 T cell receptor beta chains below, sequenced in a study of shared clonotypes between healthy human individuals. Here immunoSEQ multiplex PCR was the method, and the copy in TCRdb shows in-frame clones only, minus some. The sample contains 2 million to 3 million clones, roughly 92% of which appear only once. The sequencing input was naive CD4+ T cells sorted from blood. This sample's subset: CD45RA+ positively selected. Source of these receptors: a man aged 18-30 years in good health.

This chain joins TRBV5-1 and TRBJ1-4, with 7 positions matching TRBD1. The CDR3 contains 15 residues. V shed 3 bases, J shed 4 bases, and the junction held 6 bases outside the gene matches. Germline values: CDR1 SGHRS, CDR2 YFSETQ. Here the CDR3 reads CASSSGQTNNEKLFF. The CDR3 nucleotides read TGCGCCAGCAGCTCGGGACAGACTAATAATGAAAAACTGTTTTTT.

J is TRBJ2-7 and V is TRBV4-2; TRBD1 agrees at 9 bases. This CDR3 has 14 amino acids. From germline, CDR1 is LGHNA and CDR2 YNFKEQ. The V segment lost 4 bases and the J segment 4 bases; nucleotides outside the gene matches: 5. This CDR3 is CASSRWDRDYEQYF. The CDR3 coding sequence is TGTGCCAGCAGCCGCTGGGACAGGGATTACGAGCAGTACTTC.

The rearrangement links TRBV2 to TRBJ1-3, with D possibly being TRBD1 (5 bases). Trimming took off 6 bases at V and 2 bases at J, with 5 bases between the two ends. Germline V gene data show CDR1 as SNHLY and CDR2 as FYNNEI. This CDR3 has 12 residues. DNA for the CDR3: TGTGCCAGCAGACAGGCTGGAAACACCATATATTTT. It translates to CASRQAGNTIYF.

V gene TRBV30 combines with J gene TRBJ1-5; 9 bases agree with TRBD1. V lost 3 bases, J lost 7 bases, and 10 bases stayed unmatched. Germline-derived CDR1 and CDR2 are GTSNPN and SVGIG (reference sequence). The CDR3 contains 15 residues. Written as DNA, the CDR3 is TGTGCCTGGAGCGCACAGGGGGCGGGTGCCCAGCCCCAGCATTTT. It encodes CAWSAQGAGAQPQHF.

Concerning this clone: The same CDR3 is also encoded by other DNA sequences in this sample. The chain joins TRBV5-1 to TRBJ2-5; 8 bases are a match to TRBD1. V lost 0 bases, J lost 5 bases, and 6 bases stayed unmatched. The CDR3 length is 15 residues. CDR1 is SGHRS and CDR2 is YFSETQ in the germline V gene. The CDR3, as DNA: TGCGCCAGCAGCTTGGGGGCAGGGGGCCGGGAGACCCAGTACTTC. It specifies CASSLGAGGRETQYF.

Turning to this clone: The sample holds other DNA sequences that translate to the same CDR3. V usage is TRBV2 and J usage is TRBJ2-5, with a weak D call TRBD2 (6 bases). Germline loops: CDR1 SNHLY, CDR2 FYNNEI. The CDR3 runs to 11 residues. Trimming removed 7 bases at V and 4 bases at J, with 7 bases between. The CDR3 coding sequence is TGTGCCAGCAAGGAGGGAGAGACCCAGTACTTC. As protein: CASKEGETQYF. The full variable domain, with the rest looked up from reference TRBV2 and TRBJ2-5, is EPEVTQTPSHQVTQMGQEVILRCVPISNHLYFYWYRQILGQKVEFLVSFYNNEISEKSEIFDDQFSVERPDGSNFTLKIRSTKLEDSAMYFCASKEGETQYFGPGTRLLVL.

The chain has TRBV30 and TRBJ1-2; D unresolved. Looked up from germline, CDR1 is GTSNPN and CDR2 is SVGIG (reference sequence). This CDR3 has 12 residues. Trimming took off 4 bases at V and 12 bases at J, with 18 bases between the two ends. CDR3 DNA sequence: TGTGCCTGGATTCGGGCCCCCCCTTCCCACACCTTC. Its protein is CAWIRAPPSHTF.

The rearrangement links TRBV7-9 to TRBJ2-7, with TRBD1 matching over 9 bases. CDR1 is SEHNR and CDR2 is FQNEAQ in the germline V gene (reference sequence). The length of the CDR3 is 15 residues. The junction had 7 bases not matched to a gene; V was cut back by 5 bases and J by 2 bases. CDR3 amino acids: CASSPQGAMTYEQYF. The CDR3 nucleotides read TGTGCCAGCAGCCCACAGGGGGCAATGACCTACGAGCAGTACTTC.

The chain recombines TRBV2 with TRBJ2-3, with 9 bases that match TRBD2. The length of the CDR3 is 18 residues. CDR1 is SNHLY and CDR2 is FYNNEI in the germline V gene. The V gene end was trimmed by 2 bases and the J gene end by 2 bases; junction bases not matched to a gene: 11. The DNA of the CDR3 is TGTGCCAGCAGTGAATTTGATCTGCGGGGGGGAGACACAGATACGCAGTATTTT. Amino acid sequence: CASSEFDLRGGDTDTQYF.

The rearrangement links TRBV21-1 to TRBJ2-2; the table names TRBD2, a call not compared with the DNA. TRBV21-1 is a listed pseudogene. CDR3 length: 21 amino acids. The CDR3 sequence is CASSKFVCPEPGLAGVGELFF. The CDR3 nucleotides are TGTGCCAGCAGCAAATTTGTTTGCCCGGAACCAGGACTAGCGGGAGTTGGGGAGCTGTTTTTT.

V is TRBV30 and J is TRBJ2-2; D call uncertain. Trimming left V 4 bases short and J 5 bases short, with 11 bases between. The germline V gene encodes CDR1 GTSNPN and CDR2 SVGIG (reference sequence). There are 13 residues in the CDR3. The CDR3 here is CAWTDHSTGELFF. The CDR3 coding sequence is TGTGCCTGGACTGACCACAGTACCGGGGAGCTGTTTTTT.

The chain has TRBV18 and TRBJ2-7, with 7 positions matching TRBD1. Germline loops: CDR1 KGHSH, CDR2 LQKENI. V lost 5 bases to trimming and J lost 3 bases; unmatched junction nucleotides: 4. The CDR3 runs to 13 residues. The CDR3 nucleotides are TGTGCCAGCTCAATGGACAGGAGCTACGAGCAGTACTTC. Amino acids: CASSMDRSYEQYF.

The chain carries TRBV25-1 and TRBJ1-4; D gene unclear. Germline assignment: CDR1 MGHDK and CDR2 SYGVNS. V lost 3 bases to trimming and J lost 3 bases, with 11 bases between them. The CDR3 spans 15 residues. The CDR3 sequence is CASSDNRVANEKLFF. CDR3 coding DNA: TGTGCCAGCAGTGACAATAGGGTCGCTAATGAAAAACTGTTTTTT.

The V call is TRBV7-2, the J call TRBJ2-3, with unresolved D. The length of the CDR3 is 14 residues. Deletions cut 3 bases from V and 2 bases from J, with 9 bases between. Germline V gives CDR1 SGHTA, CDR2 FQGNSA. The CDR3 sequence is CASSFYLNTDTQYF. CDR3 DNA sequence: TGTGCCAGCAGCTTTTACCTAAACACAGATACGCAGTATTTT.

This clone was recorded a few times. The rearrangement uses TRBV27 and TRBJ1-2, with D possibly matching TRBD1 (5 bases). This CDR3 region has 15 residues. The V and J ends lost 6 bases and 6 bases respectively, with 20 bases between them. Germline assignment: CDR1 MNHEY and CDR2 SMNVEV (reference sequence). Here the CDR3 reads CASSFAGSEWDGYTF. CDR3 DNA: TGTGCCAGCAGCTTCGCAGGGTCGGAATGGGATGGCTACACCTTC.

The chain is built from TRBV19 and TRBJ2-5, with 8 bases fitting TRBD1. Germline V gene data show CDR1 as LNHDA and CDR2 as SQIVND (reference sequence). The junction had 14 bases not matched to a gene; V was cut back by 3 bases and J by 5 bases. CDR3 length: 17 amino acids. In nucleotides, the CDR3 is TGTGCCAGTAGTATTAAAGGTGGACAGGGACCAAGTGAGACCCAGTACTTC. This codes for CASSIKGGQGPSETQYF.

This rearrangement joins TRBV6-6 to TRBJ2-7; D may correspond to TRBD1 or TRBD2 (5 bases each). The germline V and J ends were trimmed by 6 bases and 0 bases, with 9 bases remaining between them. CDR1 and CDR2 (germline): MNHNY, SVGAGI (reference sequence). The CDR3 is 13 residues long. The CDR3 is CASSRGASYEQYF. CDR3 bases: TGTGCCAGCAGCCGGGGCGCCTCCTACGAGCAGTACTTC.

The chain couples TRBV2 to TRBJ2-3; 10 bases are shared with TRBD2. Germline-derived CDR1 and CDR2 are SNHLY and FYNNEI. V lost 6 bases to trimming and J lost 5 bases; unmatched junction nucleotides: 8. This CDR3 spans 15 amino acids. CDR3 sequence reads: CASSGLQRGGDTQYF. The CDR3 nucleotides read TGTGCCAGCAGCGGACTACAGCGGGGGGGAGATACGCAGTATTTT.

In this sample, this clone turned up once. The rearrangement links TRBV2 to TRBJ2-3; no firm D call. This CDR3 has 15 amino acids. V shed 4 bases and J shed 2 bases, with 13 bases lying between them. The germline gives CDR1 SNHLY, CDR2 FYNNEI. The CDR3 DNA is TGTGCCAGCAGTGTGGAACGGTATTTCACAGATACGCAGTATTTT. As protein: CASSVERYFTDTQYF. Full variable domain (remainder filled in from reference TRBV2 and TRBJ2-3): EPEVTQTPSHQVTQMGQEVILRCVPISNHLYFYWYRQILGQKVEFLVSFYNNEISEKSEIFDDQFSVERPDGSNFTLKIRSTKLEDSAMYFCASSVERYFTDTQYFGPGTRLTVL.

The genes are TRBV7-2 and TRBJ1-2; D gene uncertain. Germline V lookup: CDR1 SGHTA, CDR2 FQGNSA. The CDR3 extends over 13 amino acids. V was shortened by 2 bases and J by 2 bases, with 6 bases between the two germline ends. The CDR3 DNA reads as TGTGCCAGCAGCTTAACCCGAAACTATGGCTACACCTTC. Protein: CASSLTRNYGYTF. Full variable domain (missing parts from reference TRBV7-2 and TRBJ1-2): GAGVSQSPSNKVTEKGKDVELRCDPISGHTALYWYRQSLGQGLEFLIYFQGNSAPDKSGLPSDRFSAERTGGSVSTLTIQRTQQEDSAVYLCASSLTRNYGYTFGSGTRLTVV.

The chain joins TRBV5-1 to TRBJ2-2; TRBD1 matches 11 bases. This CDR3 is 16 amino acids long. The germline CDR1 and CDR2 sequences are SGHRS and YFSETQ. Trimming cost V 2 bases and J 3 bases; bases outside gene matches: 3. CDR3 residues: CASSFEGQGDTGELFF. The CDR3 region has the DNA TGCGCCAGCAGCTTTGAGGGACAGGGGGACACCGGGGAGCTGTTTTTT.

This chain uses TRBV5-1 with TRBJ1-6; D is unclear. The CDR3 covers 14 residues. Trimming pared 4 bases from V and 10 bases from J, leaving 15 bases between. CDR1 is SGHRS and CDR2 is YFSETQ in the germline V gene. The CDR3: CASSLDGLESPLHF. The CDR3, as DNA: TGCGCCAGCAGCCTGGACGGCCTGGAGTCACCCCTCCACTTT. Filled out from reference TRBV5-1 and TRBJ1-6, the complete variable domain reads KAGVTQTPRYLIKTRGQQVTLSCSPISGHRSVSWYQQTPGQGLQFLFEYFSETQRNKGNFPGRFSGRQFSNSRSEMNVSTLELGDSALYLCASSLDGLESPLHFGNGTRLTVT.

This clone was observed a handful of times. The chain recombines TRBV19 with TRBJ1-2, with D unresolved. Germline CDR1 is LNHDA and CDR2 is SQIVND (reference sequence). V shed 5 bases and J shed 8 bases, with 12 bases lying between them. The CDR3 spans 12 residues. The CDR3 sequence is CASSAHISGYTF. The CDR3 DNA is TGTGCCAGTAGTGCTCACATTTCCGGCTACACCTTC.

V and J are TRBV19 and TRBJ2-7; 8 bases match TRBD2. The CDR3 has 14 amino acids. CDR1 and CDR2 (germline): LNHDA, SQIVND (reference sequence). Trimming cost V 6 bases and J 3 bases; bases outside gene matches: 7. The CDR3 spells CASRSRGGFYEQYF. The DNA for the CDR3 is TGTGCCAGTAGGAGTCGGGGGGGCTTCTACGAGCAGTACTTC.

The V call is TRBV4-1, the J call TRBJ2-2; the D is unclear. CDR1 is MGHRA, CDR2 YSYEKL, per germline. The V and J ends lost 0 bases and 6 bases respectively, with 17 bases between them. This CDR3 contains 17 residues. This CDR3 is CASSQDRIFDRPGELFF. The CDR3 coding sequence is TGCGCCAGCAGCCAAGATCGTATATTTGATCGTCCCGGGGAGCTGTTTTTT.